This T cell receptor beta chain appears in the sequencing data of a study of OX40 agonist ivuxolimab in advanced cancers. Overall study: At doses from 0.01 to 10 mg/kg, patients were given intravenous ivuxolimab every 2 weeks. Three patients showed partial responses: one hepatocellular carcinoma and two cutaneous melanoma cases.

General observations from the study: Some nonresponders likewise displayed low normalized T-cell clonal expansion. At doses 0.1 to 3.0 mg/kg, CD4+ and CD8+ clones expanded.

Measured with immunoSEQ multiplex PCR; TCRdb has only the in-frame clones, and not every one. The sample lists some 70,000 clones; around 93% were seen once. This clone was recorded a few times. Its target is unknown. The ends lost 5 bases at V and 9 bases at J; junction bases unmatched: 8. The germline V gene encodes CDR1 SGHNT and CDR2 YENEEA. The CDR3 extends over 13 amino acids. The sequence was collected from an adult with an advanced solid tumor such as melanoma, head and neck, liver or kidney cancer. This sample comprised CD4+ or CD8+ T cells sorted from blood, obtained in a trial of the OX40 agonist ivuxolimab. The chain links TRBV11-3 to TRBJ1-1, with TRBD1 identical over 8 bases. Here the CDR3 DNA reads TGTGCCAGCAGCCTAACGACAGGGGATAAAGCTTTCTTT. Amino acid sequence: CASSLTTGDKAFF. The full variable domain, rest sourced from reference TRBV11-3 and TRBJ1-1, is EAGVVQSPRYKIIEKKQPVAFWCNPISGHNTLYWYLQNLGQGPELLIRYENEEAVDDSQLPKDRFSAERLKGVDSTLKIQPAELGDSAVYLCASSLTTGDKAFFGQGTRLTVV.